This TCR beta chain is drawn from a study of cytomegalovirus exposure and HLA in healthy donors. Notes on the study in general: Later work associated roughly 15,000 TCR beta sequences with HLA alleles at 0.05 false discovery rate.

Unrecorded immune exposure was likely among donors, who were nominally healthy when sampled. Concerning this clone itself: Its antigen remains unidentified.

The CDR3 is 16 amino acids. CDR1 SGHTA and CDR2 FQGNSA come from the germline V gene. The junction had 7 bases not matched to a gene; V was cut back by 0 bases and J by 2 bases. The primer mix had 60 Vbeta and 13 Jbeta primers. TCRdb keeps only in-frame clones here, not all; method: immunoSEQ multiplex PCR. This sample yields about 150,000 clones, of which 75% to 80% are seen a single time; roughly 0.7% belongs to the top ten. The receptor comes from a male donor in good health and CMV-seronegative. The gene calls are TRBV7-2 and TRBJ2-7; 7 bases are shared with TRBD1. Sample: PBMCs. The CDR3 loop reads CASSLARGQRPYEQYF. CDR3 DNA: TGTGCCAGCAGCTTAGCCAGGGGACAGAGACCCTACGAGCAGTACTTC.